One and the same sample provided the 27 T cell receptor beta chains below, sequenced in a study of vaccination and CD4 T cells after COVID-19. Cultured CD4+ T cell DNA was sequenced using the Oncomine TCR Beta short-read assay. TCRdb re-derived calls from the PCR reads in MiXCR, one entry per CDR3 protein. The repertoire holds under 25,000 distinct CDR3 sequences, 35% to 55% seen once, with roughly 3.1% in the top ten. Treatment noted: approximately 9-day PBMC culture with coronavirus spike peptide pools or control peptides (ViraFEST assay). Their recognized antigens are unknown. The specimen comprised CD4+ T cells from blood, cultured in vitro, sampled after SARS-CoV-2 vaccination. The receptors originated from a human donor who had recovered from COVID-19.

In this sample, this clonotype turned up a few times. CDR3 bases: TGTGCCAGCCGACAGGGGGGACTGAACACTGAAGCTTTCTTT. It codes for CASRQGGLNTEAFF. The chain has TRBV6-1 and TRBJ1-1, with TRBD1 matching 9 bases. Germline CDR1 is MNHNS and CDR2 is SASEGT. The junction had 4 bases not matched to a gene; V was cut back by 8 bases and J by 0 bases. This CDR3 is 14 amino acids long.

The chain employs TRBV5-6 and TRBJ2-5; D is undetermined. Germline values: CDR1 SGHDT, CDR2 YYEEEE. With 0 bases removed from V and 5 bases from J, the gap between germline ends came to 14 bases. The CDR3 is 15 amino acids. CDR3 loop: CASSLARAAAETQYF. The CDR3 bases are TGTGCCAGCAGCTTGGCTCGCGCAGCAGCGGAGACCCAGTACTTC. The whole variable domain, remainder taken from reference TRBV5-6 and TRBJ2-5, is DAGVTQSPTHLIKTRGQQVTLRCSPKSGHDTVSWYQQALGQGPQFIFQYYEEEERQRGNFPDRFSGHQFPNYSSELNVNALLLGDSALYLCASSLARAAAETQYFGPGTRLLVL.

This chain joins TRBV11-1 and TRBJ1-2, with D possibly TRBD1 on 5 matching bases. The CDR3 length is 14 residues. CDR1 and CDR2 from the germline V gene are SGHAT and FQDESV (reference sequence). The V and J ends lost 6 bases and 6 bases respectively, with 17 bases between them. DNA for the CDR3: TGTGCCAGCAGTGCAACCCGGCAGGGAGATGGCTACACCTTC. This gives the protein CASSATRQGDGYTF.

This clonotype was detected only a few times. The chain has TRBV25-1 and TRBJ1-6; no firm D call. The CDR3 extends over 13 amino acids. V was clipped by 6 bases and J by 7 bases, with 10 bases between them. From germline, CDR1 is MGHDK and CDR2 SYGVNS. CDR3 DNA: TGTGCCAGCAGGACACGGCCAAATTCACCCCTCCACTTT. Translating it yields CASRTRPNSPLHF.

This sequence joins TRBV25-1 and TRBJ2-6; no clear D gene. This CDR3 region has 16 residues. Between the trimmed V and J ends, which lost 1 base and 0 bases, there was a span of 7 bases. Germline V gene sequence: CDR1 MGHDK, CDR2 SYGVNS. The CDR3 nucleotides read TGTGCCAGCAGTGAATCGGAGCACTCTGGGGCCAACGTCCTGACTTTC. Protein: CASSESEHSGANVLTF.

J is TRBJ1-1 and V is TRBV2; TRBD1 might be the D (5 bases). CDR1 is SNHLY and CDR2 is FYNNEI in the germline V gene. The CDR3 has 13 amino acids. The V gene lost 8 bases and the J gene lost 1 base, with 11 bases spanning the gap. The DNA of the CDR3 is TGTGCCAGCGATATGGGGACGAACACTGAAGCTTTCTTT. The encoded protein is CASDMGTNTEAFF.

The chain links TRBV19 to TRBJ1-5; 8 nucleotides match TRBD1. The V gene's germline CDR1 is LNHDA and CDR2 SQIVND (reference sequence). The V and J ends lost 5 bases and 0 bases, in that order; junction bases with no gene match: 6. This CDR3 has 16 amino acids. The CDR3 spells CASSLTGVYSNQPQHF. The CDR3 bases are TGTGCCAGTAGTTTGACAGGGGTCTATAGCAATCAGCCCCAGCATTTT.

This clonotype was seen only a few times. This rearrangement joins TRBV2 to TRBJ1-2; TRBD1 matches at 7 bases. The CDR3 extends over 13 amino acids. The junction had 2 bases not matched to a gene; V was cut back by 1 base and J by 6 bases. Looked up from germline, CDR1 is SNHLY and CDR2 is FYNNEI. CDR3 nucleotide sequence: TGTGCCAGCAGTGAAGGCAGGGGGAATGGCTACACCTTC. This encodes CASSEGRGNGYTF.

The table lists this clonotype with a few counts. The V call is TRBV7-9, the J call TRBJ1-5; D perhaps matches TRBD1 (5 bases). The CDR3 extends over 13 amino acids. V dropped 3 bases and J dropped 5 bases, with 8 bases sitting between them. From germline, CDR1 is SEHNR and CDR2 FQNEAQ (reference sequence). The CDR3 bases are TGTGCCAGCAGCTTGGGGGGAGATCAGCCCCAGCATTTT. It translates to CASSLGGDQPQHF. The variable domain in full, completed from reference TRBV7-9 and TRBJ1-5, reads DTGVSQNPRHKITKRGQNVTFRCDPISEHNRLYWYRQTLGQGPEFLTYFQNEAQLEKSRLLSDRFSAERPKGSFSTLEIQRTEQGDSAMYLCASSLGGDQPQHFGDGTRLSIL.

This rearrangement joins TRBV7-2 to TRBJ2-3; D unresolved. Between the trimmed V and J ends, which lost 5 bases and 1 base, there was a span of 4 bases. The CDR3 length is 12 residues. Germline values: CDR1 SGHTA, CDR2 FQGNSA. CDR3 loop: CASSKRTDTQYF. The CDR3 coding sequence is TGTGCCAGCAGCAAGCGCACAGATACGCAGTATTTT.

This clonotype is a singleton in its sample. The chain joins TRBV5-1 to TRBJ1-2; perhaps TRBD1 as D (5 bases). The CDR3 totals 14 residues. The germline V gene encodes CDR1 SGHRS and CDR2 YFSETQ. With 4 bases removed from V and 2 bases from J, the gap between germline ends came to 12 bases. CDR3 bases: TGCGCCAGCAGCCCAGAGGGGCAGAACTATGGCTACACCTTC. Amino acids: CASSPEGQNYGYTF. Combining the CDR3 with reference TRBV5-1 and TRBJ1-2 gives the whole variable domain KAGVTQTPRYLIKTRGQQVTLSCSPISGHRSVSWYQQTPGQGLQFLFEYFSETQRNKGNFPGRFSGRQFSNSRSEMNVSTLELGDSALYLCASSPEGQNYGYTFGSGTRLTVV.

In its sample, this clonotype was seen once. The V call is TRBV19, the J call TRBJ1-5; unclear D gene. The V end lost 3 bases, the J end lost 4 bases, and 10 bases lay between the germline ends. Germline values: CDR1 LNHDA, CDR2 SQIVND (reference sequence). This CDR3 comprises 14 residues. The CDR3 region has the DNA TGTGCCAGTAGTATGGGATCGGATAATCAGCCCCAGCATTTT. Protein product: CASSMGSDNQPQHF.

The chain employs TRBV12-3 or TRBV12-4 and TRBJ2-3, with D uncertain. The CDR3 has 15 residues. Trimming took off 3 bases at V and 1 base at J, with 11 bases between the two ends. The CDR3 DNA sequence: TGTGCCAGCAGTTTGGGTCTTGGGGGCACAGATACGCAGTATTTT. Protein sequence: CASSLGLGGTDTQYF.

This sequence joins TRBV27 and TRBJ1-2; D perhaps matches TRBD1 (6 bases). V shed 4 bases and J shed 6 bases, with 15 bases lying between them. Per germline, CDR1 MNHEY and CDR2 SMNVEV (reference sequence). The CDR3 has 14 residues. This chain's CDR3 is CASSSTPGVDGYTF. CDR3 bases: TGTGCCAGCAGTTCAACTCCAGGGGTTGATGGCTACACCTTC.

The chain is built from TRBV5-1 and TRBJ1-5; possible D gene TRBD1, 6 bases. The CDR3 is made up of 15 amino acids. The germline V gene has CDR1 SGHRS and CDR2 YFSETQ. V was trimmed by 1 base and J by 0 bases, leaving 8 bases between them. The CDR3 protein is CASSLLGASNQPQHF. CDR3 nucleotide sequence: TGCGCCAGCAGCTTGCTGGGGGCTAGCAATCAGCCCCAGCATTTT.

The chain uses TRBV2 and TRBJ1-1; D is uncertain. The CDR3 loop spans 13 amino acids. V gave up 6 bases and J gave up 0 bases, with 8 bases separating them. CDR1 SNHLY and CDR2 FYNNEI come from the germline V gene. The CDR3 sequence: CASRGSLNTEAFF. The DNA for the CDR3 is TGTGCCAGCAGGGGCTCTTTGAACACTGAAGCTTTCTTT.

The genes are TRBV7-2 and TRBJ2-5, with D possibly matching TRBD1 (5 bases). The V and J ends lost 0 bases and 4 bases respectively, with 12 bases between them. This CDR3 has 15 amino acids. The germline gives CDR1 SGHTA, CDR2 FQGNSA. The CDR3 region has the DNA TGTGCCAGCAGCTTAGCGTTCGACAGCCGAGAGACCCAGTACTTC. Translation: CASSLAFDSRETQYF.

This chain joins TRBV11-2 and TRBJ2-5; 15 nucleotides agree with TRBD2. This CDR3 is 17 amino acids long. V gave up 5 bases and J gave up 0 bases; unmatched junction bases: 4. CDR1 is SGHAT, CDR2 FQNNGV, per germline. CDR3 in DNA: TGTGCCAGCAGCGAGGGACTAGCGGGGGGCCACCAAGAGACCCAGTACTTC. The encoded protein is CASSEGLAGGHQETQYF.

CDR3 in DNA: TGTGCCAGCAGCGGCGAGAACAATCAGCCCCAGCATTTT. As protein: CASSGENNQPQHF. V usage is TRBV2 and J usage is TRBJ1-5; D unresolved. Trimming pared 6 bases from V and 3 bases from J, leaving 9 bases between. The germline V gene encodes CDR1 SNHLY and CDR2 FYNNEI. This CDR3 is 13 amino acids long.

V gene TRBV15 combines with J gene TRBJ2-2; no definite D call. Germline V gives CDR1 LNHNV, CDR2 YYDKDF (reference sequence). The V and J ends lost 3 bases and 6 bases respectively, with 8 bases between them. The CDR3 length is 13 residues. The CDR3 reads CATSREFAGELFF. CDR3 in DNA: TGTGCCACCAGCAGGGAATTCGCCGGGGAGCTGTTTTTT.

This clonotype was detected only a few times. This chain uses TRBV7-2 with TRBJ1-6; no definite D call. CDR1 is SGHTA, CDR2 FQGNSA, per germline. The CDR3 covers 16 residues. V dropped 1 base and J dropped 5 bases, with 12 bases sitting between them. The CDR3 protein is CASSLVEGSDNSPLHF. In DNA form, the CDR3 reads TGTGCCAGCAGCTTAGTGGAAGGCTCGGATAATTCACCCCTCCACTTT.

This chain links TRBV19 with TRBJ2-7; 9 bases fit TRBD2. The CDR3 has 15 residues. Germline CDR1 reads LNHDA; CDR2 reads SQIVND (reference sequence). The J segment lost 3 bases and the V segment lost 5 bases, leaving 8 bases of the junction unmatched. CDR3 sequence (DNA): TGTGCCAGTAGTCTAGTAGCGGGGGCTTACTACGAGCAGTACTTC. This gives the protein CASSLVAGAYYEQYF.

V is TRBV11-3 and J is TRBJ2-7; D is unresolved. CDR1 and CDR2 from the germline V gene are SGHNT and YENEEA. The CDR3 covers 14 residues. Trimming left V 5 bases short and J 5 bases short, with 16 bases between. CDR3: CASSVRPGTDEQYF. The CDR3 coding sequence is TGTGCCAGCAGCGTTAGGCCGGGTACCGACGAGCAGTACTTC.

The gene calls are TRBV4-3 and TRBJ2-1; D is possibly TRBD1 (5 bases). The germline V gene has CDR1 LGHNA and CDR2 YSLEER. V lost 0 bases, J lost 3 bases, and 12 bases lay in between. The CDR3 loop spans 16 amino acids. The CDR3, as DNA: TGCGCCAGCAGCCAAGATGGTGGGGCTAGCTACAATGAGCAGTTCTTC. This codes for CASSQDGGASYNEQFF.

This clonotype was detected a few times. The CDR3 region is CASSGQGAYGYTF. The CDR3 DNA reads TGTGCCAGCAGCGGACAGGGGGCTTATGGCTACACCTTC. V usage is TRBV9 and J usage is TRBJ1-2; TRBD1 matches at 10 bases. The CDR3 sequence is 13 residues long. V trimming: 3 bases; J trimming: 5 bases; junction bases outside the gene matches: 1. Germline values: CDR1 SGDLS, CDR2 YYNGEE.

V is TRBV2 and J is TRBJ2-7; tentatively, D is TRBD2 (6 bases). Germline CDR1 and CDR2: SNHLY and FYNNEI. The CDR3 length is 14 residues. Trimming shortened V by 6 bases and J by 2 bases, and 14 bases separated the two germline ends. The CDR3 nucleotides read TGTGCCAGCAGGCTAGCGTCACGTCCCTACGAGCAGTACTTC. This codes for CASRLASRPYEQYF.

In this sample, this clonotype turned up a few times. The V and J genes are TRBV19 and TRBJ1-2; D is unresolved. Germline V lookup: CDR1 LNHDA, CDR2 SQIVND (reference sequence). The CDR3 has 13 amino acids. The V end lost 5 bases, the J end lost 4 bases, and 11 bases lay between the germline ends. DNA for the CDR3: TGTGCCAGTAGTCTGGGGAAGGCCTATGGCTACACCTTC. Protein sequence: CASSLGKAYGYTF.